These T cell receptor beta chains were read from a single sample in a study of T cell responses to AZD1222 COVID-19 vaccine. TCRdb keeps only in-frame clones here, not all; method: immunoSEQ multiplex PCR. The sample lists roughly 150,000 clones; approximately 90% were seen once. This sample comprised peripheral blood, obtained on day 0 of MenACWY control vaccination. These receptors were obtained from an adult in good health. CDR3s include the opening cysteine and the closing phenylalanine or tryptophan. Each record gives: CDR3 DNA, CDR3 protein, J gene, D gene, clone size, V gene. A D gene is named only where the DNA matches it firmly. Expanded clones get a size class; other rows say once, few or many, or leave the size out.

DNA: TGCGCCAGCAGCCCCGGGACTAGCGGCACTAGCACAGATACGCAGTATTTT
CDR3: CASSPGTSGTSTDTQYF
J: TRBJ2-3
D: TRBD2
size: .
V: TRBV4-1

DNA: TGTGCCAGCAGTTTAGGGGGCCAGATTGAAGCTTTCTTT
CDR3: CASSLGGQIEAFF
J: TRBJ1-1
D: TRBD1
size: .
V: TRBV6-6

DNA: TGTGCCAGCAGTCCGGGCCCTCAGAGACAGCCCCAGCATTTT
CDR3: CASSPGPQRQPQHF
J: TRBJ1-5
D: .
size: .
V: TRBV2

DNA: TGCGCCAGCAGCTTGGAAGACAGCCGTTATGGCTACACCTTC
CDR3: CASSLEDSRYGYTF
J: TRBJ1-2
D: .
size: .
V: TRBV5-1

DNA: TGTGCCAGCAGCTTAGGGGAGAGGATCGTTGGCTACACCTTC
CDR3: CASSLGERIVGYTF
J: TRBJ1-2
D: .
size: .
V: TRBV5-6

DNA: TGTGCCAGCAGTTTGTGGCCCGAAGAGACCCAGTACTTC
CDR3: CASSLWPEETQYF
J: TRBJ2-5
D: .
size: .
V: TRBV28

DNA: TGTGCCAGCAGCTCGCGGGAGACCCAGTACTTC
CDR3: CASSSRETQYF
J: TRBJ2-5
D: .
size: .
V: TRBV9

DNA: TGTGCCACCAGCAGAGGGGGGCAAGGGACAGGGGCATATGGCTACACCTTC
CDR3: CATSRGGQGTGAYGYTF
J: TRBJ1-2
D: TRBD1
size: .
V: TRBV15

DNA: TGTGCCAGCAGTGGACAGGGAGGGACCGATGAGCAGTTCTTC
CDR3: CASSGQGGTDEQFF
J: TRBJ2-1
D: .
size: .
V: TRBV2

DNA: TGTGCCAGCAGCTTGGGGATCGGACAGGGGGCAGAGGAAAAACTGTTTTTT
CDR3: CASSLGIGQGAEEKLFF
J: TRBJ1-4
D: TRBD1
size: .
V: TRBV5-6

DNA: TGTGCTAGCAGCTTAGGTCAGGGCAATGAGCAGTTCTTC
CDR3: CASSLGQGNEQFF
J: TRBJ2-1
D: .
size: .
V: TRBV7-7

DNA: TGTGCCAGCAGTACTTTGGGAGCCCTGAGGAACTATGGCTACACCTTC
CDR3: CASSTLGALRNYGYTF
J: TRBJ1-2
D: .
size: .
V: TRBV9

DNA: TGTGCCAGCAGTATTAGCGGGATTCGCAATGAGCAGTTCTTC
CDR3: CASSISGIRNEQFF
J: TRBJ2-1
D: TRBD2
size: .
V: TRBV28

DNA: TGCAGCGTCGGACTTACATTGAACACTGAAGCTTTCTTT
CDR3: CSVGLTLNTEAFF
J: TRBJ1-1
D: .
size: .
V: TRBV29-1

DNA: TGTGCCAGCAGCTCAGGGTTTAGTCGGTCTAACCCCTATGGCTACACCTTC
CDR3: CASSSGFSRSNPYGYTF
J: TRBJ1-2
D: .
size: .
V: TRBV7-9

DNA: TGTGCCAGCAGCTTAGACCCCGGAAACACCATATATTTT
CDR3: CASSLDPGNTIYF
J: TRBJ1-3
D: .
size: .
V: TRBV7-3

DNA: TGTGCCAGCAATCGCTTTTCCGGGACAGGGGAACGCGAGCAGTACTTC
CDR3: CASNRFSGTGEREQYF
J: TRBJ2-7
D: TRBD1
size: .
V: TRBV27

DNA: TGTGCCAGCAGCTTGGGACTATACGAGCAGTACTTC
CDR3: CASSLGLYEQYF
J: TRBJ2-7
D: .
size: .
V: TRBV5-6

DNA: TGCAGCGCTGATCCCCTGGACTATGGCTACACCTTC
CDR3: CSADPLDYGYTF
J: TRBJ1-2
D: .
size: few
V: TRBV29-1

DNA: TGTGCCAGCAGCTGGGGAGAAAAACTGTTTTTT
CDR3: CASSWGEKLFF
J: TRBJ1-4
D: .
size: .
V: TRBV7-9

DNA: TGCGCCAGCAGCGAAGTGCGAGGACCCTCTTGGGAGCAGTACTTC
CDR3: CASSEVRGPSWEQYF
J: TRBJ2-7
D: .
size: few
V: TRBV4-3

DNA: TGTGCCAGCAGCTTGTGGGCAGGGAAAAATTCACCCCTCCACTTT
CDR3: CASSLWAGKNSPLHF
J: TRBJ1-6
D: .
size: .
V: TRBV5-4

DNA: TGTGCCAGTAGTATAGATAGGCGAATACAACCAAGGAGCATATATTTT
CDR3: CASSIDRRIQPRSIYF
J: TRBJ1-3
D: .
size: .
V: TRBV19

DNA: TGTGCCAGCAGCTTGGTTGGGAACACCGGGGAGCTGTTTTTT
CDR3: CASSLVGNTGELFF
J: TRBJ2-2
D: .
size: .
V: TRBV5-4

DNA: TGTGCCAGCTCAACAGCGGGGGGCTCCTACGAGCAGTACTTC
CDR3: CASSTAGGSYEQYF
J: TRBJ2-7
D: TRBD2
size: .
V: TRBV18

DNA: TGTGCCAGTAGTATACGGAGGGACACTGAAGCTTTCTTT
CDR3: CASSIRRDTEAFF
J: TRBJ1-1
D: .
size: .
V: TRBV19

DNA: TGTGCCAGCAGTGAGGGTGGCGGCTACACCTTC
CDR3: CASSEGGGYTF
J: TRBJ1-2
D: .
size: .
V: TRBV6-1

DNA: TGTGCCAGCAGCTTGGCTACAGGGGGACCAGATACGCAGTATTTT
CDR3: CASSLATGGPDTQYF
J: TRBJ2-3
D: TRBD1
size: .
V: TRBV5-6

DNA: TGTGCCAGCCGCCGAGTCGAGAACACTGAAGCTTTCTTT
CDR3: CASRRVENTEAFF
J: TRBJ1-1
D: .
size: .
V: TRBV6-2/TRBV6-3

DNA: TGCGCCAGCAGCTTGGGGGGAGGGAACGATGGCTACACCTTC
CDR3: CASSLGGGNDGYTF
J: TRBJ1-2
D: .
size: .
V: TRBV5-1

DNA: TGTGCCAGCAGCCCAAGGACAGGGGTGAAGGGGAGCACTGAAGCTTTCTTT
CDR3: CASSPRTGVKGSTEAFF
J: TRBJ1-1
D: TRBD1
size: .
V: TRBV5-6

DNA: TGTGCCAGCAGCGCCCACCTCACAGATACGCAGTATTTT
CDR3: CASSAHLTDTQYF
J: TRBJ2-3
D: .
size: .
V: TRBV11-2

DNA: TGTGCCACCAGTACGGACGGACGGGGATCAGATACGCAGTATTTT
CDR3: CATSTDGRGSDTQYF
J: TRBJ2-3
D: .
size: .
V: TRBV24-1

DNA: TGTGCCAGCAGCTTAGTGGGGGACAGCTCTGGAAACACCATATATTTT
CDR3: CASSLVGDSSGNTIYF
J: TRBJ1-3
D: TRBD1
size: few
V: TRBV7-2

DNA: TGTGCCAGCAGCGCTTCAACAGGGGGCAATCAGCCCCAGCATTTT
CDR3: CASSASTGGNQPQHF
J: TRBJ1-5
D: TRBD1
size: .
V: TRBV7-2

DNA: TGTGCTCGACCACAGGGAACCCCAGGGTATGGCTACACCTTC
CDR3: CARPQGTPGYGYTF
J: TRBJ1-2
D: .
size: .
V: TRBV30

DNA: TGTGCCAGCAGGGTTACGGGGACCACAGATACGCAGTATTTT
CDR3: CASRVTGTTDTQYF
J: TRBJ2-3
D: .
size: .
V: TRBV11-3

DNA: TGTGCCAGCAGCTTGGCTACAGGGGTCTCCTACGAGCAGTACTTC
CDR3: CASSLATGVSYEQYF
J: TRBJ2-7
D: TRBD1
size: once
V: TRBV5-5

DNA: TGTGCCAGCAGCAGTACAGGGTTTGGCTACACCTTC
CDR3: CASSSTGFGYTF
J: TRBJ1-2
D: .
size: .
V: TRBV7-2

DNA: TGTGCCAGCAGCCCGGGGGGGACGTCGGGTGAAAAACTGTTTTTT
CDR3: CASSPGGTSGEKLFF
J: TRBJ1-4
D: .
size: once
V: TRBV5-4

DNA: TGCGCCAGCAGCCAACCGGGACAGGGATTCTCTGGGGCCAACGTCCTGACTTTC
CDR3: CASSQPGQGFSGANVLTF
J: TRBJ2-6
D: TRBD1
size: .
V: TRBV4-1

DNA: TGCGCCAGCAGCTTGCCCAAAGGATTGAATGAGCAGTTCTTC
CDR3: CASSLPKGLNEQFF
J: TRBJ2-1
D: .
size: .
V: TRBV5-1

DNA: TGCAGCGTTGGGCCCTTGGAGGGATGGAATGAGCAGTTCTTC
CDR3: CSVGPLEGWNEQFF
J: TRBJ2-1
D: .
size: .
V: TRBV29-1

DNA: TGTGCCACCTCCCCCGGGGCAGGGAGTTCCAACTACGAGCAGTACTTC
CDR3: CATSPGAGSSNYEQYF
J: TRBJ2-7
D: .
size: .
V: TRBV10-3

DNA: TGTGCCAGCAGCCCCTCACAGGGGCTTACAGATACGCAGTATTTT
CDR3: CASSPSQGLTDTQYF
J: TRBJ2-3
D: TRBD1
size: .
V: TRBV11-3

DNA: TGTGCCAGCAGTGAACTAGGGAGGGGGGGAGCGGCGACCCAGTACTTC
CDR3: CASSELGRGGAATQYF
J: TRBJ2-5
D: .
size: .
V: TRBV25-1

DNA: TGTGCCAGTAGTATAATGGACAGAAATGAGCAGTTCTTC
CDR3: CASSIMDRNEQFF
J: TRBJ2-1
D: .
size: once
V: TRBV19

DNA: TGTGCCAGCTCCCCGGGACTAGTAGGGCCAGATACGCAGTATTTT
CDR3: CASSPGLVGPDTQYF
J: TRBJ2-3
D: TRBD2
size: .
V: TRBV18